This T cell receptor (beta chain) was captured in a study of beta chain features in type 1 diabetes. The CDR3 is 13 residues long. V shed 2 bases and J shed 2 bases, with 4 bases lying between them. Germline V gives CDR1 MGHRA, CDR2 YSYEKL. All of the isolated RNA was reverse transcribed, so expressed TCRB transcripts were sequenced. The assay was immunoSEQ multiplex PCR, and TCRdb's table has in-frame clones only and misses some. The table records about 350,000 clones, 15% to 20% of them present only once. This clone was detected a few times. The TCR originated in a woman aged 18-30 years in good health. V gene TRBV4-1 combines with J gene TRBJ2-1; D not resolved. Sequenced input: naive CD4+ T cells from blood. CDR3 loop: CASSQSTYNEQFF. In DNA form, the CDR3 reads TGCGCCAGCAGCCAATCCACCTACAATGAGCAGTTCTTC.